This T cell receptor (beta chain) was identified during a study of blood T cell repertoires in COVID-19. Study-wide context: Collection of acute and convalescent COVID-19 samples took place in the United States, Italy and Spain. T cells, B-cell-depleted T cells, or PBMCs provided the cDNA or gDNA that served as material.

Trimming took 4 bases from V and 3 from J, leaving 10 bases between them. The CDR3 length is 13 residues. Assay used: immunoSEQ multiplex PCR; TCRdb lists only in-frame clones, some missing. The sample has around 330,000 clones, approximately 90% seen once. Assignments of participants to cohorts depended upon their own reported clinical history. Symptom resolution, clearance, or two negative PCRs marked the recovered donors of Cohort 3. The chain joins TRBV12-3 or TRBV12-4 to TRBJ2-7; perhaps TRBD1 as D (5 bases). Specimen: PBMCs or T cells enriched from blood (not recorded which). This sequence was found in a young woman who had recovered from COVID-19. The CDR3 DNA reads TGTGCCAGCAGTTGGACACCAAACTACGAGCAGTACTTC. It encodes CASSWTPNYEQYF.